This is a list of T cell receptor beta chains from one sample in a study of T cell clones after liver transplantation. Produced via immunoSEQ multiplex PCR; TCRdb's table is partial and in-frame only. The sample carries 77,000 or so clones, about 80% recorded once. The specimen comprised CD4+ T cells from blood, sampled 12 months after liver transplant. These receptors all stem from a human patient who received a liver transplant. Some T cells may trace back to the graft donor. Both conserved end residues are part of each CDR3. D genes are given only for firm matches. Some rows mark clone size as missing; the rest say once, few, many or name a class of expanded clone.

V gene: TRBV18; D gene: -; J gene: TRBJ1-1; clone size: -; CDR3 protein: CASSPTLPPEAFF; CDR3 DNA: TGTGCCAGCTCACCTACGTTACCCCCTGAAGCTTTCTTT
V gene: TRBV28; D gene: -; J gene: TRBJ1-2; clone size: -; CDR3 protein: CASGEGPPYGYTF; CDR3 DNA: TGTGCCAGCGGGGAGGGTCCGCCTTATGGCTACACCTTC
V gene: TRBV18; D gene: -; J gene: TRBJ1-4; clone size: -; CDR3 protein: CASSPGFSAEKLFF; CDR3 DNA: TGTGCCAGCTCACCTGGTTTCTCCGCGGAAAAACTGTTTTTT
V gene: TRBV19; D gene: -; J gene: TRBJ1-1; clone size: -; CDR3 protein: CASSIGGENTEAFF; CDR3 DNA: TGTGCCAGTAGTATAGGTGGAGAGAACACTGAAGCTTTCTTT
V gene: TRBV19; D gene: TRBD1; J gene: TRBJ1-4; clone size: -; CDR3 protein: CASSVSGTGNEKLFF; CDR3 DNA: TGTGCCAGTAGCGTTTCGGGGACAGGGAATGAAAAACTGTTTTTT
V gene: TRBV18; D gene: -; J gene: TRBJ2-1; clone size: -; CDR3 protein: CASSQNPSSSYNEQFF; CDR3 DNA: TGTGCCAGCTCTCAGAACCCCTCGAGCTCCTACAATGAGCAGTTCTTC
V gene: TRBV4-1; D gene: -; J gene: TRBJ1-2; clone size: -; CDR3 protein: CASRHVGHTLKANYGYTF; CDR3 DNA: TGCGCCAGCAGACACGTCGGACATACCCTAAAAGCTAACTATGGCTACACCTTC
V gene: TRBV18; D gene: -; J gene: TRBJ1-4; clone size: -; CDR3 protein: CASSPTGRDNEKLFF; CDR3 DNA: TGTGCCAGCTCACCGACAGGTCGAGATAATGAAAAACTGTTTTTT
V gene: TRBV14; D gene: -; J gene: TRBJ1-2; clone size: few; CDR3 protein: CASSHGPSYGYTF; CDR3 DNA: TGTGCCAGCAGCCATGGGCCTAGCTATGGCTACACCTTC
V gene: TRBV6-5; D gene: -; J gene: TRBJ2-7; clone size: -; CDR3 protein: CASSPRTAPYEQYF; CDR3 DNA: TGTGCCAGCAGCCCCCGGACGGCTCCCTACGAGCAGTACTTC
V gene: TRBV5-1; D gene: -; J gene: TRBJ2-1; clone size: -; CDR3 protein: CASSLELSYNEQFF; CDR3 DNA: TGCGCCAGCAGCTTGGAACTCTCCTACAATGAGCAGTTCTTC
V gene: TRBV5-1; D gene: TRBD1; J gene: TRBJ2-5; clone size: -; CDR3 protein: CASSIGQAQETQYF; CDR3 DNA: TGCGCCAGCAGCATAGGACAGGCCCAAGAGACCCAGTACTTC
V gene: TRBV5-4; D gene: TRBD1; J gene: TRBJ1-2; clone size: few; CDR3 protein: CASSAASGQGNYGYTF; CDR3 DNA: TGTGCCAGCAGCGCAGCCTCGGGACAGGGCAACTATGGCTACACCTTC
V gene: TRBV19; D gene: -; J gene: TRBJ2-7; clone size: -; CDR3 protein: CASSMRGYEQYF; CDR3 DNA: TGTGCCAGTAGTATGCGGGGCTACGAGCAGTACTTC
V gene: TRBV25-1; D gene: TRBD2; J gene: TRBJ2-2; clone size: -; CDR3 protein: CASSSRLAGTGELFF; CDR3 DNA: TGTGCCAGCAGCTCCAGACTAGCGGGTACCGGGGAGCTGTTTTTT
V gene: TRBV30; D gene: -; J gene: TRBJ1-1; clone size: once; CDR3 protein: CAWSPGRQVSAFF; CDR3 DNA: TGTGCCTGGAGTCCAGGGCGCCAGGTGTCAGCTTTCTTT
V gene: TRBV29-1; D gene: -; J gene: TRBJ2-2; clone size: -; CDR3 protein: CSVDWENTGELFF; CDR3 DNA: TGCAGCGTTGATTGGGAGAACACCGGGGAGCTGTTTTTT
V gene: TRBV29-1; D gene: TRBD2; J gene: TRBJ2-7; clone size: -; CDR3 protein: CSVASTSGSGGQYF; CDR3 DNA: TGCAGCGTTGCCTCGACTAGCGGGAGCGGAGGGCAGTACTTC
V gene: TRBV9; D gene: -; J gene: TRBJ2-5; clone size: -; CDR3 protein: CASSVGGDQETQYF; CDR3 DNA: TGTGCCAGCAGCGTAGGTGGGGACCAAGAGACCCAGTACTTC
V gene: TRBV5-4; D gene: TRBD1; J gene: TRBJ1-1; clone size: -; CDR3 protein: CASSRDRMNTEAFF; CDR3 DNA: TGTGCCAGCAGCCGGGACAGGATGAACACTGAAGCTTTCTTT
V gene: TRBV28; D gene: -; J gene: TRBJ1-3; clone size: -; CDR3 protein: CASSSPSTIYF; CDR3 DNA: TGTGCCAGCAGTTCCCCCTCCACCATATATTTT
V gene: TRBV2; D gene: -; J gene: TRBJ1-5; clone size: few; CDR3 protein: CASSYQGIGNQPQHF; CDR3 DNA: TGTGCCAGCAGTTACCAGGGAATCGGCAATCAGCCCCAGCATTTT
V gene: TRBV5-4; D gene: -; J gene: TRBJ1-3; clone size: -; CDR3 protein: CASSLDPGGAGNTIYF; CDR3 DNA: TGTGCCAGCAGCTTGGATCCCGGGGGCGCTGGAAACACCATATATTTT
V gene: TRBV9; D gene: TRBD1; J gene: TRBJ1-2; clone size: many; CDR3 protein: CASSVGQGASSGYTF; CDR3 DNA: TGTGCCAGCAGCGTAGGACAGGGGGCCTCAAGCGGCTACACCTTC
V gene: TRBV7-9; D gene: -; J gene: TRBJ2-6; clone size: -; CDR3 protein: CASSSWGSGANVLTF; CDR3 DNA: TGTGCCAGCAGCTCCTGGGGCTCTGGGGCCAACGTCCTGACTTTC
V gene: TRBV15; D gene: -; J gene: TRBJ2-2; clone size: once; CDR3 protein: CATSRVGSTDNTGELFF; CDR3 DNA: TGTGCCACCAGCAGAGTCGGTTCCACAGACAACACCGGGGAGCTGTTTTTT
V gene: TRBV5-1; D gene: -; J gene: TRBJ1-1; clone size: -; CDR3 protein: CASSLGAHRKNTEAFF; CDR3 DNA: TGCGCCAGCAGCTTAGGGGCCCACAGGAAGAACACTGAAGCTTTCTTT
V gene: TRBV7-2; D gene: TRBD1; J gene: TRBJ2-2; clone size: -; CDR3 protein: CASSLGTGGGTGELFF; CDR3 DNA: TGTGCCAGCAGCCTTGGGACAGGGGGAGGCACCGGGGAGCTGTTTTTT
V gene: TRBV2; D gene: -; J gene: TRBJ1-5; clone size: -; CDR3 protein: CASHRDNNQPQHF; CDR3 DNA: TGTGCCAGTCACAGGGATAACAATCAGCCCCAGCATTTT
V gene: TRBV7-8; D gene: -; J gene: TRBJ1-2; clone size: -; CDR3 protein: CASTRRGGTNYGYTF; CDR3 DNA: TGTGCCAGCACCCGAAGAGGGGGGACTAACTATGGCTACACCTTC
V gene: TRBV28; D gene: -; J gene: TRBJ2-7; clone size: few; CDR3 protein: CASSLNGWGTSYEQYF; CDR3 DNA: TGTGCCAGCAGTTTAAACGGATGGGGCACGTCCTACGAGCAGTACTTC
V gene: TRBV2; D gene: -; J gene: TRBJ2-1; clone size: once; CDR3 protein: CASSYRDEQFF; CDR3 DNA: TGTGCCAGCAGTTACAGGGATGAGCAGTTCTTC
V gene: TRBV7-3; D gene: -; J gene: TRBJ1-1; clone size: -; CDR3 protein: CASSLMAPPNTEAFF; CDR3 DNA: TGTGCCAGCAGCTTAATGGCCCCGCCGAACACTGAAGCTTTCTTT
V gene: TRBV7-9; D gene: -; J gene: TRBJ2-3; clone size: -; CDR3 protein: CASSSRGGSLGDTQYF; CDR3 DNA: TGTGCCAGCAGCTCCCGAGGGGGAAGTTTAGGAGATACGCAGTATTTT
V gene: TRBV15; D gene: -; J gene: TRBJ1-2; clone size: -; CDR3 protein: CATSRAGTERLYGYTF; CDR3 DNA: TGTGCCACCAGCAGAGCGGGGACGGAGCGACTCTATGGCTACACCTTC
V gene: TRBV11-2; D gene: -; J gene: TRBJ1-5; clone size: once; CDR3 protein: CASSPTLGANQPQHF; CDR3 DNA: TGTGCCAGCAGCCCCACCCTGGGGGCGAATCAGCCCCAGCATTTT
V gene: TRBV11-2; D gene: -; J gene: TRBJ2-7; clone size: -; CDR3 protein: CASRGDGRHEQYF; CDR3 DNA: TGTGCCAGCAGGGGGGACGGTCGCCACGAGCAGTACTTC
V gene: TRBV10-3; D gene: -; J gene: TRBJ1-5; clone size: -; CDR3 protein: CATQDPHNQPQHF; CDR3 DNA: TGTGCCACCCAGGACCCCCACAATCAGCCCCAGCATTTT
V gene: TRBV4-3; D gene: -; J gene: TRBJ1-2; clone size: -; CDR3 protein: CASSQVASSARGGYGYTF; CDR3 DNA: TGCGCCAGCAGCCAAGTTGCGTCTTCAGCAAGGGGCGGCTATGGCTACACCTTC
V gene: TRBV7-2; D gene: TRBD1; J gene: TRBJ1-3; clone size: -; CDR3 protein: CASSPRQGSGNTIYF; CDR3 DNA: TGTGCCAGCAGCCCCCGACAGGGCTCTGGAAACACCATATATTTT
V gene: TRBV11-2; D gene: -; J gene: TRBJ1-2; clone size: -; CDR3 protein: CASSPGGVEGYTF; CDR3 DNA: TGTGCCAGCAGCCCCGGGGGGGTGGAGGGCTACACCTTC
V gene: TRBV9; D gene: -; J gene: TRBJ2-3; clone size: -; CDR3 protein: CASSVVSTDTQYF; CDR3 DNA: TGTGCCAGCAGCGTAGTGAGCACAGATACGCAGTATTTT
V gene: TRBV28; D gene: -; J gene: TRBJ1-1; clone size: -; CDR3 protein: CASSSPGQNTEAFF; CDR3 DNA: TGTGCCAGCAGTTCCCCCGGACAGAACACTGAAGCTTTCTTT
V gene: TRBV5-6; D gene: TRBD2; J gene: TRBJ2-7; clone size: -; CDR3 protein: CASSLSHTSAISYEQYF; CDR3 DNA: TGTGCCAGCAGCTTGTCCCATACTAGCGCGATATCGTACGAGCAGTACTTC
V gene: TRBV7-3; D gene: -; J gene: TRBJ2-1; clone size: -; CDR3 protein: CASSLVAVYNEQFF; CDR3 DNA: TGTGCCAGCAGCTTGGTAGCGGTCTACAATGAGCAGTTCTTC
V gene: TRBV4-1; D gene: TRBD1; J gene: TRBJ1-2; clone size: -; CDR3 protein: CASSQVLHRGGGYTF; CDR3 DNA: TGCGCCAGCAGCCAAGTTCTCCACAGGGGTGGTGGCTACACCTTC
V gene: TRBV28; D gene: -; J gene: TRBJ2-1; clone size: -; CDR3 protein: CASSSQKSRNNEQFF; CDR3 DNA: TGTGCCAGCAGCTCACAGAAAAGCCGAAACAATGAGCAGTTCTTC
V gene: TRBV7-9; D gene: -; J gene: TRBJ2-2; clone size: -; CDR3 protein: CASSRRRLEKRTGELFF; CDR3 DNA: TGTGCCAGCAGCCGCCGGCGTTTAGAGAAAAGGACCGGGGAGCTGTTTTTT
V gene: TRBV7-2; D gene: -; J gene: TRBJ2-7; clone size: -; CDR3 protein: CASSARGGTSSYEQYF; CDR3 DNA: TGTGCCAGCAGCGCTCGTGGCGGGACAAGCTCCTACGAGCAGTACTTC
V gene: TRBV18; D gene: -; J gene: TRBJ1-1; clone size: -; CDR3 protein: CASSPPWEGGDPEAFF; CDR3 DNA: TGTGCCAGCTCACCCCCATGGGAGGGGGGGGATCCTGAAGCTTTCTTT
V gene: TRBV2; D gene: -; J gene: TRBJ2-1; clone size: -; CDR3 protein: CASSARTAQFF; CDR3 DNA: TGTGCCAGCAGCGCTAGGACAGCGCAGTTCTTC
V gene: TRBV9; D gene: TRBD2; J gene: TRBJ2-3; clone size: -; CDR3 protein: CASSRGDYTDTQYF; CDR3 DNA: TGTGCCAGCAGCAGAGGGGACTACACAGATACGCAGTATTTT
V gene: TRBV9; D gene: TRBD2; J gene: TRBJ2-2; clone size: -; CDR3 protein: CASSVKGLAVDPNTGELFF; CDR3 DNA: TGTGCCAGCAGCGTAAAGGGACTAGCGGTGGATCCGAACACCGGGGAGCTGTTTTTT
V gene: TRBV5-1; D gene: -; J gene: TRBJ2-7; clone size: -; CDR3 protein: CASTGADYEQYF; CDR3 DNA: TGCGCCAGTACAGGCGCCGACTACGAGCAGTACTTC